This T cell receptor beta chain was profiled in a study of T cells after yellow fever vaccination. Study results and caveats: Most clones from primary vaccination were detected again post-booster (about 95% CD4, roughly 90% CD8).

About this clonotype: Its antigen is not identified.

This CDR3 contains 13 residues. CDR1 is SGHRS, CDR2 YFSETQ, per germline. The ends were cut back, 2 bases at V and 0 bases at J, with 6 bases in the middle. TCRdb itself ran the 5' RACE reads through MiXCR, one entry per CDR3 protein. This repertoire shows 170,000 or so distinct CDR3 sequences, 9.3% found once; its top ten account for roughly a third. The sequence was collected from a man younger than 30 who received the YFV17D yellow fever vaccine. Sequencing used CD8+ T cells sorted from PBMCs, obtained 45 days after the yellow fever booster vaccination. This chain uses TRBV5-1 with TRBJ2-7; no reliable D call. This chain's CDR3 is CASSFSSSYEQYF. The CDR3 nucleotides read TGCGCCAGCAGCTTTTCCAGCTCCTACGAGCAGTACTTC.